Sequencing of this T cell receptor (beta chain) was carried out in a study of cytomegalovirus exposure and HLA in healthy donors (dated by TCRdb to the late 2010s). In the study overall: A later analysis indicated that the 95 to 150 validation repertoires were generated on the platform also employed for the approximately 700 repertoires of the first cohort. The study aimed to test whether cataloging public T cell receptors could reveal signatures of past pathogen exposure. Besides the first cohort of roughly 660 subjects, a separate validation cohort made up of 95 to 150 different subjects was used. To predict cytomegalovirus infection status, the study combined high-throughput TCR immunosequencing, statistical association of individual TCRs with disease status, and machine learning.

What the research found in general, with its limitations: The study gave a list of around 170 TCR beta chains associated with cytomegalovirus. A later analysis had no HLA typing for the validation cohort, so co-occurrence there was scored across all 130 or so repertoires. Across donors, most TCR sequences were observed very rarely, whereas some public TCRs were present in many individuals. According to the authors, the approach could potentially be generalized to other disease states and immunological phenotypes. The classifier was reported to diagnose cytomegalovirus status with high specificity and sensitivity in both the original cohort and the validation cohort. Three of the identified cytomegalovirus-associated TCR beta chains were confirmed in vitro to be specific for cytomegalovirus antigens. Of the cluster scores, 85% to 95% were above 0 in a later analysis, which found that TCRs clustered in the first cohort also tended to co-occur in the 120 or so validation repertoires.

The donors belonged to the validation cohort of around 130 subjects, which was separate from the approximately 700-subject first cohort. As to this clone: What antigen it recognizes has not been identified. There are no base qualities to consult, and no much larger clone falls within one base.

Receptor libraries were prepared by the immunoSEQ multiplex PCR assay. Per the original workflow: A statistical classification framework was developed to diagnose cytomegalovirus status using the catalog of TCR beta chain sequences. TCRdb carries this immuneACCESS record with in-frame sequences only. Its versions omit some clonotypes, under half of them owing to an unresolved V gene in the studies checked, with the rest unexplained. V and J calls and clone size are as listed in that table; D and trimming were resolved from the DNA. The sample has about 110,000 clones on record, about 85% of them singletons. 3% to 3.5% of the sample is held by the ten biggest clonotypes. There are 14 amino acids in the CDR3, from cysteine to phenylalanine inclusive. Only the CDR3 region is kept as DNA, spanning 42 bases read in frame from base 1. Via the germline V gene, CDR1 is SGHDT and CDR2 YYEEEE. Between the V and J ends, shortened by 0 bases and 0 bases respectively, the junction contains 6 bases.

The receptor was derived from a woman between 18 and 29 years old in good health and CMV-seronegative. The sequencing sample was made of PBMCs. This chain is built from TRBV5-6 and TRBJ1-2; the D gene remains uncertain. The DNA reads as follows: TGTGCCAGCAGCTTGGGGGCAGCTAACTATGGCTACACCTTC. It is translated as CASSLGAANYGYTF.